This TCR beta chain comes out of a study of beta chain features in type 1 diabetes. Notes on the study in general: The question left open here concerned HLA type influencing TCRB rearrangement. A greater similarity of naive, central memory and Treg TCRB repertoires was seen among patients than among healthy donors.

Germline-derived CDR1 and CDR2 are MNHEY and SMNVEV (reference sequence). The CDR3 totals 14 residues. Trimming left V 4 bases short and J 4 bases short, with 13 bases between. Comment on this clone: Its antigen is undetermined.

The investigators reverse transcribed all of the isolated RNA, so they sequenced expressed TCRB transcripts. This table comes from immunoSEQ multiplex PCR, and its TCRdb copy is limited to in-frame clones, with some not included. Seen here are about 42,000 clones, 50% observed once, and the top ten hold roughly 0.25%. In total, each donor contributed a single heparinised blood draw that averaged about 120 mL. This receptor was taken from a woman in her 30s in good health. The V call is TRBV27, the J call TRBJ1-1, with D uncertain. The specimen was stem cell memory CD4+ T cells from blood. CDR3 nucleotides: TGTGCCAGCAGTTCCCCCGGGTTGGGCACTGAAGCTTTCTTT. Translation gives CASSSPGLGTEAFF.